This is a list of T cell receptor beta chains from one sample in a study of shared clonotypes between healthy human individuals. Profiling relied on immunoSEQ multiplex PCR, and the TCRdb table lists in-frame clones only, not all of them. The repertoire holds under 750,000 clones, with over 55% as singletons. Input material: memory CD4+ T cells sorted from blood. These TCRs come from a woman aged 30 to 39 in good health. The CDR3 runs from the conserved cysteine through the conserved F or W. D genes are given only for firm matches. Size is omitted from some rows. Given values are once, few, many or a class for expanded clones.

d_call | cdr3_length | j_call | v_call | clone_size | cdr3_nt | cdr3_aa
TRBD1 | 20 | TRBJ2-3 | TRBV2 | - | TGTGCCAGCAGTGCACCGGGACAGGGGGGGGTGGCGGCCGGCACAGATACGCAGTATTTT | CASSAPGQGGVAAGTDTQYF
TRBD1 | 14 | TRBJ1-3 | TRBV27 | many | TGTGCCAGCAGGAGGGGGCAAGCGGAAAACACCATATATTTT | CASRRGQAENTIYF
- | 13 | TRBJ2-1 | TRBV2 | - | TGTGCCAGCAACCAGACCCCCTACAATGAGCAGTTCTTC | CASNQTPYNEQFF
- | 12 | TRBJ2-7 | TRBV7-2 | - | TGTGCCAGCAGCTTAGGGCAGCGGGAGCAGTACTTC | CASSLGQREQYF
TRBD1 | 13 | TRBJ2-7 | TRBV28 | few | TGTGCCAGCAGCCCGGACAGGGGATGGGAGCAGTACTTC | CASSPDRGWEQYF
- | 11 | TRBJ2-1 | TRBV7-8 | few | TGTGCCAGCAGCTTAGTGGGGGCTGAGTTCTTC | CASSLVGAEFF
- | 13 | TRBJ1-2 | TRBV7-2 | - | TGTGCCAGCACCATCCGGGACCGGGAAGGCTACACCTTC | CASTIRDREGYTF
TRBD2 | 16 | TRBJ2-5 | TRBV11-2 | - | TGTGCCAGCAGCCCGCAACTAGCGGGAGTCGTAGAGACCCAGTACTTC | CASSPQLAGVVETQYF
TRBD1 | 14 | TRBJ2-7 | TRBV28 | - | TGTGCCAGCAGGGACACGGGACAGATCTACGAGCAGTACTTC | CASRDTGQIYEQYF
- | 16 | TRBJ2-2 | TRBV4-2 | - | TGTGCCAGCAGCCAAGAGGTGACAAGTAACACCGGGGAGCTGTTTTTT | CASSQEVTSNTGELFF
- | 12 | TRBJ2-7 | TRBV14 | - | TGTGCCAGCAGCCAAGAACCCTACGAGCAGTACTTC | CASSQEPYEQYF
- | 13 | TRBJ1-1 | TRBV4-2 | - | TGTGCCAGCAGCACCAGGGTGCAGACTGAAGCTTTCTTT | CASSTRVQTEAFF
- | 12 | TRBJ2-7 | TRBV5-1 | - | TGCGCCAGCCGGGACCAAACCTACGAGCAGTACTTC | CASRDQTYEQYF
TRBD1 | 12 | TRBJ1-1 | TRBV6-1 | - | TGTGCCAGCAGCCTACAGGGGAAGGACGCTTTCTTT | CASSLQGKDAFF
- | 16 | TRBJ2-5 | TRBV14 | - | TGTGCCAGCAGCTCTCTAGGGGCGGTCTCCCAAGAGACCCAGTACTTC | CASSSLGAVSQETQYF
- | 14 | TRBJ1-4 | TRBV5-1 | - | TGCGCCAGCAGCTTCAGTCCATTTTGGGAAAAACTGTTTTTT | CASSFSPFWEKLFF
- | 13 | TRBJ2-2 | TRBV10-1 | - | TGCGCCAGCAGTGAGTCGTTAGCGGGGGAGCTGTTTTTT | CASSESLAGELFF
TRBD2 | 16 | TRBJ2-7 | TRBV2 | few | TGTGCCAGCAGAGCAATAGCGGGATGGGGCTCCTACGAGCAGTACTTC | CASRAIAGWGSYEQYF
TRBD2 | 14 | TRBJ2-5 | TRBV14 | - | TGTGCCAGCAGCCAAGACTACGGGAGGGAGACCCAGTACTTC | CASSQDYGRETQYF
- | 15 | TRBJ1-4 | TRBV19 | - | TGTGCCAGTAGTATAGCCGGGACAATGTTTGAAAAACTGTTTTTT | CASSIAGTMFEKLFF
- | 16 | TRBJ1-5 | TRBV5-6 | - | TGTGCCAGCAGCTTTTCACAGGGATCGGGGAATCAGCCCCAGCATTTT | CASSFSQGSGNQPQHF
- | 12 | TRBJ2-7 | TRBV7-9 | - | TGTGCCAGCAGAGGCAGTAGCTACGAGCAGTACTTC | CASRGSSYEQYF
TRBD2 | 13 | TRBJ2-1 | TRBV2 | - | TGTGCCAGCAGCGACGGGACTAGATTTTGGGTTTTCTTC | CASSDGTRFWVFF
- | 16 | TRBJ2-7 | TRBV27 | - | TGTGCCAGCAGTTTTTCCTACTCGGAAGCCTCCTACGAGCAGTACTTC | CASSFSYSEASYEQYF
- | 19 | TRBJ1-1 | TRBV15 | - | TGTGCCACCAGCAGAGGATGGACAGCGGCAAACTTCATGAACACTGAAGCTTTCTTT | CATSRGWTAANFMNTEAFF
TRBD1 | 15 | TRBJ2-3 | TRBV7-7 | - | TGTGCCAGCAGCCCTGGGACAGGGCGCACAGATACGCAGTATTTT | CASSPGTGRTDTQYF
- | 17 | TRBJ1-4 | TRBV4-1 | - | TGCGCCAGCAGCCGAGGGACGGGTCCTGGAACTAATGAAAAACTGTTTTTT | CASSRGTGPGTNEKLFF
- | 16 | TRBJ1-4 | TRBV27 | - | TGTGCCAGCAGTTTACATTCGGACACACCTAATGAAAAACTGTTTTTT | CASSLHSDTPNEKLFF
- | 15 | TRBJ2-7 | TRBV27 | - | TGTGCCAGCAGTCCCCTTGGGGGAGCGCACTACGAGCAGTACTTC | CASSPLGGAHYEQYF
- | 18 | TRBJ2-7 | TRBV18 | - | TGTGCCAGCTCACCCATCGTCCAGTCCACAGCCTTATCCTACGAGCAGTACTTC | CASSPIVQSTALSYEQYF